This TCR beta chain was captured in a study of cytomegalovirus exposure and HLA in healthy donors. Of note for this clone: The antigen is unknown.

Trimming stripped 0 bases from V and 5 bases from J, with 7 bases between. The CDR3 is 14 residues long. Looked up from germline, CDR1 is LNHNV and CDR2 is YYDKDF (reference sequence). With 60 Vbeta and 13 Jbeta primers, the PCR was carried out. The protocol was immunoSEQ multiplex PCR, while the TCRdb copy is restricted to in-frame clones and leaves out a portion. The sample has some 180,000 clones, about 83% seen once; the top ten hold about 2.6%. Regarding the study as a whole: In a later analysis, an Asian-associated ancestry cluster reportedly showed fewer N-insertions than the roughly 730-donor mean. TRBV6-2, TRBV6-3 and some other V segments were unresolvable in 87-base-pair reads.

Sequencing was carried out using PBMCs. This chain uses TRBV15 with TRBJ1-4, with unresolved D. The receptor was derived from a female donor in good health and CMV-seronegative. The CDR3 protein is CATSRDNRNEKLFF. In DNA, the CDR3 is TGTGCCACCAGCAGAGATAATCGGAATGAAAAACTGTTTTTT.